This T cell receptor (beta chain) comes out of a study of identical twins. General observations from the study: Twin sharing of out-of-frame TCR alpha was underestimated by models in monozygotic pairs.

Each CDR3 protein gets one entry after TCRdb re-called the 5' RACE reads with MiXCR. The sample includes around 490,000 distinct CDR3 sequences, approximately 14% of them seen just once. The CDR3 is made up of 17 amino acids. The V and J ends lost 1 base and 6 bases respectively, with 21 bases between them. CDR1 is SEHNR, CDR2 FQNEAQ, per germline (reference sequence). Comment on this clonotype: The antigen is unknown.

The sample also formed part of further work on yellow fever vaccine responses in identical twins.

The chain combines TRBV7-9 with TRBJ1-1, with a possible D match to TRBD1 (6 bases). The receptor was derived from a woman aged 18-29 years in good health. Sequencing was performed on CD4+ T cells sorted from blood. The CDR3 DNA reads TGTGCCAGCAGCTTAGTTCCGGACAGCGCAGGGGCCGCTGAAGCTTTCTTT. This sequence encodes CASSLVPDSAGAAEAFF.